Here is one T cell receptor (beta chain) with its context. The data were obtained in a study of shared T cell receptors in the human thymus. Between the trimmed V and J ends, which lost 2 bases and 1 base, there was a span of 14 bases. The germline V gene encodes CDR1 MGHRA and CDR2 YSYEKL. The CDR3 runs to 16 residues. Clones were read by immunoSEQ multiplex PCR, and TCRdb kept only the in-frame ones, dropping some. Seen here are 720,000 or so clones, 70% to 90% observed once, and the top ten hold under 0.012%. The sample was also linked to a second study, of human thymus T cells. That work contributes: The donors were infants in Finland with congenital heart defects, otherwise immunologically healthy. Thymus tissue was removed during corrective cardiac surgery. Repertoires sampled from thymus and blood appeared biased in V and J gene usage.

This receptor was obtained from a girl less than two years old with a congenital heart defect. V usage is TRBV4-1 and J usage is TRBJ1-1; possible D gene TRBD1, 6 bases. The sequenced material came from thymocytes. The CDR3 region has the DNA TGCGCCAGCAGCCAATTCCCGGACAGCGCGAACACTGAAGCTTTCTTT. Amino acids: CASSQFPDSANTEAFF.